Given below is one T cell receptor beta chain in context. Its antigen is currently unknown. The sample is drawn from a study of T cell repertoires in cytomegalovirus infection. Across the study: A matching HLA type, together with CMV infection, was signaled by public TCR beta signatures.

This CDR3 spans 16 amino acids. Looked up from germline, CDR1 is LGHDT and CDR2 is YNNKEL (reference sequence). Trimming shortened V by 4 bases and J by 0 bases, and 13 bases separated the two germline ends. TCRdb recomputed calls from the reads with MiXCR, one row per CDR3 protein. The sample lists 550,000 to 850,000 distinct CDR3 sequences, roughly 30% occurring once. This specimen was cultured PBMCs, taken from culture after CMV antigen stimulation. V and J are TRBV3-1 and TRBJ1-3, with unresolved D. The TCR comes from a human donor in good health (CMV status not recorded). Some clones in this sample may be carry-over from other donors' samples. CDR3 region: CASSRRRLHSGNTIYF. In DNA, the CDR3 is TGTGCCAGCAGCCGTCGTAGGCTCCACTCTGGAAACACCATATATTTT.